The present TCR beta chain was sequenced within a study of blood T cell repertoires in COVID-19. On the study more broadly: Whether acute or convalescent, the COVID-19 samples came from the United States, Italy and Spain. From T cells, B-cell-depleted T cells, or PBMCs came the material, which was cDNA or gDNA.

Under the authors' procedure: Scientists estimated how many nucleated cells there were by amplifying reference gene primers. Here immunoSEQ multiplex PCR was the method, and the copy in TCRdb shows in-frame clones only, minus some. V and J calls and clone size follow that table, whereas D and trimming were derived from the DNA. This table holds tens of thousands of clones, around 90% found once. The germline CDR1 and CDR2 sequences are LGHDT and YNNKEL (reference sequence). This CDR3 spans 14 amino acids. The V end lost 4 bases, the J end lost 6 bases, and 13 bases lay between the germline ends. Sequencing was performed on peripheral blood. This receptor was taken from a human donor in a cohort sampled during active COVID-19. The chain is built from TRBV3-1 (or the pseudogene TRBV3-2) and TRBJ1-5; D gene uncertain. The CDR3 loop reads CASSPRRLSQPQHF. The CDR3 nucleotides are TGTGCCAGCAGCCCCCGCCGGTTGAGTCAGCCCCAGCATTTT.